Listed here are 27 T cell receptor beta chains from one sample, sequenced in a study of T-cell reconstitution after alpha-beta-depleted transplantation in children. Unique molecular identifiers were incorporated into the prepared TCRbeta library. TCRdb processed the PCR reads anew with MiXCR; each CDR3 protein has one entry. Counted here are 380,000 or so distinct CDR3 sequences, 13% occurring once; the ten biggest clones make up 4% to 5.5%. The sample was PBMCs, taken from the stem cell graft. The receptors derive from a human donor who donated a stem cell graft to a child with Fanconi anemia.

This clonotype was detected a few times. The J gene is TRBJ2-2, the V gene TRBV6-1; the D is unclear. V dropped 5 bases and J dropped 2 bases, with 9 bases sitting between them. Germline lookup yields CDR1 MNHNS and CDR2 SASEGT. CDR3 length: 14 amino acids. Here the CDR3 reads CASSPPGNTGELFF. The CDR3 DNA reads TGTGCCAGCAGTCCTCCGGGCAACACCGGGGAGCTGTTTTTT.

This sequence joins TRBV5-1 and TRBJ2-7, with D tentatively TRBD2 (6 bases). Trimming removed 4 bases from V and 0 bases from J, with 14 bases in between. Germline assignment: CDR1 SGHRS and CDR2 YFSETQ. The CDR3 spans 15 residues. The CDR3 DNA follows: TGCGCCAGCAGCGGGGACTCCCTGGCCTCCTACGAGCAGTACTTC. Its protein is CASSGDSLASYEQYF.

The chain links TRBV5-1 to TRBJ2-1, with TRBD1 matching over 10 bases. This CDR3 is 13 amino acids long. In germline, CDR1 is SGHRS, CDR2 YFSETQ. V was pared by 7 bases and J by 6 bases, with 4 bases of the junction left unmatched. CDR3 sequence (DNA): TGCGCCAGCGGACAGGGGGTGGGCAATGAGCAGTTCTTC. It specifies CASGQGVGNEQFF.

This clonotype has a count of ten or more. V and J are TRBV28 and TRBJ1-2; D not certain. Germline assignment: CDR1 MDHEN and CDR2 SYDVKM. Trimming cost V 7 bases and J 7 bases, with 10 bases left between them. This CDR3 region has 11 residues. DNA for the CDR3: TGTGCCAGCACCTATGATTCTGGCTACACCTTC. This gives the protein CASTYDSGYTF.

This clonotype was seen more than once but under ten times. The rearrangement joins TRBV12-3 or TRBV12-4 to TRBJ1-3; maybe TRBD1 (6 bases). Trimming left V 8 bases short and J 1 base short, with 12 bases between. This CDR3 has 14 amino acids. The CDR3 loop reads CASGVQGSGNTIYF. The CDR3 nucleotides read TGTGCCAGCGGAGTACAGGGTTCTGGAAACACCATATATTTT.

This clonotype turned up a few times. V is TRBV7-9 and J is TRBJ2-3, with TRBD2 as a possible D gene (6 bases). Germline V gene sequence: CDR1 SEHNR, CDR2 FQNEAQ (reference sequence). The CDR3 length is 16 residues. Deletions cut 7 bases from V and 0 bases from J, with 17 bases between. As DNA, the CDR3 is TGTGCCAGCACCTACCCCGGGCGGGGTAGCACAGATACGCAGTATTTT. This sequence encodes CASTYPGRGSTDTQYF.

This clonotype was seen more than once but under ten times. The chain joins TRBV28 to TRBJ2-2; 8 positions match TRBD1. V shed 6 bases, J shed 6 bases, and the junction held 9 bases outside the gene matches. The CDR3 totals 15 residues. CDR1 and CDR2 (germline): MDHEN, SYDVKM. The CDR3 nucleotides are TGTGCCAGCAGCTTTTATGACAGGGGTCCCGGGGAGCTGTTTTTT. The encoded protein is CASSFYDRGPGELFF.

This clonotype was detected a few times. This sequence joins TRBV7-3 and TRBJ2-1, with TRBD2 identical over 9 bases. CDR3 length equals 14 residues. Trimming took 5 bases from V and 8 from J; bases not matched to a gene: 7. CDR1 SGHTA and CDR2 FQGTGA come from the germline V gene. CDR3 amino acids: CASSRGLAADEQFF. The CDR3 DNA follows: TGTGCCAGCAGCCGGGGACTAGCTGCCGATGAGCAGTTCTTC.

This sequence joins TRBV4-3 and TRBJ2-2, with D possibly matching TRBD2 (5 bases). Deletions cut 7 bases from V and 4 bases from J, with 16 bases between. The CDR3 consists of 15 residues. Germline V gene lookup returns CDR1 LGHNA and CDR2 YSLEER. The CDR3 loop reads CASTIARAGTGELFF. CDR3 coding DNA: TGCGCCAGCACTATTGCACGGGCGGGCACCGGGGAGCTGTTTTTT.

The table lists this clonotype with a few counts. The chain links TRBV3-1 to TRBJ2-7; a possible D gene is TRBD2 (5 bases). Trimming removed 4 bases from V and 4 bases from J, with 14 bases in between. The CDR3 spans 14 residues. Germline CDR1 is LGHDT and CDR2 is YNNKEL (reference sequence). CDR3 residues: CASSLGGKIYEQYF. CDR3 bases: TGTGCCAGCAGCCTAGGAGGAAAGATATACGAGCAGTACTTC.

V is TRBV10-3 and J is TRBJ1-6, with D maybe TRBD1 (6 bases). The V end was cut by 6 bases, the J end by 8 bases, with 11 bases between. This CDR3 is built from 13 residues. Germline V gene sequence: CDR1 ENHRY, CDR2 SYGVKD. CDR3 sequence reads: CAIREDRDSPLHF. As DNA, the CDR3 is TGTGCCATCAGAGAGGACAGAGATTCACCCCTCCACTTT.

This sequence joins TRBV20-1 and TRBJ2-7; 11 nucleotides match TRBD2. V dropped 6 bases and J dropped 0; count of bases not matched to a gene: 4. The CDR3 loop spans 14 amino acids. CDR1 and CDR2 from the germline V gene are DFQATT and SNEGSKA (reference sequence). The CDR3 here is CSAGGLADSYEQYF. In DNA, the CDR3 is TGCAGTGCGGGGGGACTAGCGGACTCCTACGAGCAGTACTTC.

This chain links TRBV6-2 or TRBV6-3 with TRBJ2-7, with D unclear. V lost 5 bases to trimming and J lost 2 bases, with 10 bases between them. This CDR3 region has 13 residues. Germline CDR1 MNHEY, CDR2 SVGEGT. CDR3 sequence reads: CASSQPPTYEQYF. For the CDR3, the DNA is TGTGCCAGCAGTCAACCTCCTACCTACGAGCAGTACTTC.

This clonotype turned up a few times. The rearrangement links TRBV5-5 to TRBJ2-7; D is possibly TRBD1 or TRBD2 (5 bases each). The V gene's germline CDR1 is SGHKS and CDR2 YYEKEE (reference sequence). The CDR3 is made up of 12 amino acids. V was pared by 4 bases and J by 6 bases, with 11 bases between. The CDR3 region has the DNA TGTGCCAGCAGCCGAAGTGGGGGCGAGCAGTACGTC. Translated, it gives CASSRSGGEQYV.

This clonotype was recorded a few times. The V call is TRBV20-1, the J call TRBJ2-7; 8 bases fit TRBD1. CDR1 and CDR2 (germline): DFQATT, SNEGSKA (reference sequence). V was pared by 6 bases and J by 1 base, with 8 bases of the junction left unmatched. CDR3 length: 14 amino acids. The CDR3 loop is CSARTRGRSYEQYF. CDR3 in DNA: TGCAGTGCCAGGACCAGGGGGCGTTCCTACGAGCAGTACTTC.

This clonotype was detected only a few times. The chain joins TRBV19 to TRBJ1-1; D unclear. Trimming took off 5 bases at V and 2 bases at J, with 9 bases between the two ends. Germline CDR1 LNHDA, CDR2 SQIVND (reference sequence). This CDR3 spans 13 amino acids. As DNA, the CDR3 is TGTGCCAGTAGTGGGCATTTTAACACTGAAGCTTTCTTT. It specifies CASSGHFNTEAFF.

This clonotype was counted ten times or more. The chain joins TRBV30 to TRBJ1-5; no firm D call. The CDR3 totals 13 residues. Per the germline V gene, CDR1 is GTSNPN and CDR2 is SVGIG (reference sequence). The V end lost 3 bases, the J end lost 4 bases, and 10 bases lay between the germline ends. CDR3 nucleotides: TGTGCCTGGAGCGCCAAGGGAAATCAGCCCCAGCATTTT. Its translation: CAWSAKGNQPQHF.

This clonotype was picked up a small number of times. The rearrangement joins TRBV7-9 to TRBJ1-4; tentatively, D is TRBD1 (5 bases). This CDR3 region has 14 residues. V shed 2 bases and J shed 6 bases, with 10 bases lying between them. Per germline, CDR1 SEHNR and CDR2 FQNEAQ (reference sequence). Here the CDR3 reads CASSLLVRDEKLFF. The CDR3 nucleotides read TGTGCCAGCAGCTTACTCGTCAGGGATGAAAAACTGTTTTTT.

This clonotype has more than one count but fewer than ten. This chain joins TRBV5-1 and TRBJ2-2; the D call may be TRBD1 or TRBD2 (5 bases each). The CDR3 is 16 amino acids. Germline values: CDR1 SGHRS, CDR2 YFSETQ. V was shortened by 6 bases and J by 3 bases, with 18 bases between the two germline ends. The CDR3 region has the DNA TGCGCCAGCACCCGGGGCCGGCTCCTCGACACCGGGGAGCTGTTTTTT. Translation: CASTRGRLLDTGELFF. The variable domain in full, completed from reference TRBV5-1 and TRBJ2-2, reads KAGVTQTPRYLIKTRGQQVTLSCSPISGHRSVSWYQQTPGQGLQFLFEYFSETQRNKGNFPGRFSGRQFSNSRSEMNVSTLELGDSALYLCASTRGRLLDTGELFFGEGSRLTVL.

This clonotype was recorded a few times. This chain joins TRBV30 and TRBJ2-3; TRBD2 matches at 7 bases. V lost 1 base and J lost 10; bases outside the gene matches: 8. Germline V gene lookup returns CDR1 GTSNPN and CDR2 SVGIG (reference sequence). The CDR3 consists of 13 residues. The CDR3 region has the DNA TGTGCCTGGAGTGGAATGGGAGGGGATCCGCAGTATTTT. It translates to CAWSGMGGDPQYF.

In its sample, this clonotype was seen a few times. The rearrangement links TRBV7-8 to TRBJ2-2; the D gene is possibly TRBD2 (5 bases). V lost 5 bases to trimming and J lost 3 bases, with 16 bases between them. The CDR3 is made up of 16 amino acids. CDR1 is SGHVS and CDR2 is FQNEAQ in the germline V gene. The DNA for the CDR3 is TGTGCCAGCAGCAAGAATTCGGTGGAGGACACCGGGGAGCTGTTTTTT. Protein: CASSKNSVEDTGELFF.

The chain employs TRBV19 and TRBJ1-5; 10 bases map to TRBD1. The CDR3 length is 15 residues. Germline-derived CDR1 and CDR2 are LNHDA and SQIVND (reference sequence). The V and J ends lost 6 bases and 5 bases, in that order; junction bases with no gene match: 7. In DNA, the CDR3 is TGTGCCAGTAGCCCAACCGGGACAGGGGATCAGCCCCAGCATTTT. This gives the protein CASSPTGTGDQPQHF.

The V call is TRBV6-2 or TRBV6-3, the J call TRBJ1-2; possibly TRBD1 for D (5 bases). Trimming left V 2 bases short and J 7 bases short, with 11 bases between. CDR1 and CDR2 from the germline V gene are MNHEY and SVGEGT. The CDR3 has 13 residues. CDR3 sequence (DNA): TGTGCCAGCAGTTACCGGCAGGGTTTTGGCTACACCTTC. This encodes CASSYRQGFGYTF.

The table lists this clonotype with many counts. The CDR3 nucleotides are TGTGCCAGCAGCCCCCGAGGGGAGGGCTACGAGCAGTACGTC. Amino acids: CASSPRGEGYEQYV. The chain employs TRBV28 and TRBJ2-7; 7 positions match TRBD2. CDR1 and CDR2 (germline): MDHEN, SYDVKM. Unmatched junction bases numbered 8, after V lost 6 bases and J lost 3 bases. The CDR3 runs to 14 residues.

In its sample, this clonotype was seen many times. The rearrangement uses TRBV7-2 and TRBJ2-1; no clear D. This CDR3 region has 15 residues. The V end was cut by 3 bases, the J end by 3 bases, with 12 bases between. Germline V gene sequence: CDR1 SGHTA, CDR2 FQGNSA. The chain's CDR3 is CASSFRPTVYNEQFF. The CDR3 nucleotides read TGTGCCAGCAGCTTCCGCCCTACGGTCTACAATGAGCAGTTCTTC. Full variable domain (remainder filled in from reference TRBV7-2 and TRBJ2-1): GAGVSQSPSNKVTEKGKDVELRCDPISGHTALYWYRQSLGQGLEFLIYFQGNSAPDKSGLPSDRFSAERTGGSVSTLTIQRTQQEDSAVYLCASSFRPTVYNEQFFGPGTRLTVL.

This clonotype was observed a few times. The chain is built from TRBV7-2 and TRBJ2-5, with a possible D match to TRBD2 (6 bases). In germline, CDR1 is SGHTA, CDR2 FQGNSA. This CDR3 comprises 16 residues. Trimming removed 1 base from V and 1 base from J, with 13 bases in between. CDR3 loop: CASSLGAGIPQETQYF. CDR3 sequence (DNA): TGTGCCAGCAGCTTAGGGGCGGGGATCCCCCAAGAGACCCAGTACTTC.

The rearrangement joins TRBV18 to TRBJ1-5, with D perhaps TRBD1 (5 bases). Germline V gene sequence: CDR1 KGHSH, CDR2 LQKENI. This CDR3 is 13 amino acids long. V was cut by 6 bases and J by 3 bases, with 9 bases left in between. DNA of the CDR3: TGTGCCAGCTCCCCAGGGAACAATCAGCCCCAGCATTTT. Encoded protein: CASSPGNNQPQHF.